Listed here are 13 T cell receptor beta chains from one sample, sequenced in a study of blood T cell repertoires in COVID-19. Only in-frame clones appear in the TCRdb table, and some are missing; sequencing was by immunoSEQ multiplex PCR. The table includes over 250,000 clones, more than 90% detected once. Sequencing was carried out using PBMCs or T cells enriched from blood (not recorded which). Receptor source: a man aged 60 to 69 who had recovered from COVID-19.

This sequence joins TRBV7-9 and TRBJ2-1; a possible D gene is TRBD2 (5 bases). Looked up from germline, CDR1 is SEHNR and CDR2 is FQNEAQ (reference sequence). V was pared by 5 bases and J by 2 bases, with 16 bases between. This CDR3 has 16 amino acids. The CDR3 reads CASSQGSGIAYNEQFF. In DNA form, the CDR3 reads TGTGCCAGCAGCCAAGGGAGCGGTATAGCCTACAATGAGCAGTTCTTC.

The gene calls are TRBV19 and TRBJ1-1; a possible D gene is TRBD1 (6 bases). This CDR3 region has 14 residues. V was shortened by 5 bases and J by 5 bases, with 15 bases between the two germline ends. Per germline, CDR1 LNHDA and CDR2 SQIVND (reference sequence). CDR3 loop: CASSPNRARTEAFF. The CDR3 coding sequence is TGTGCCAGTAGTCCAAACAGGGCGAGGACTGAAGCTTTCTTT.

The chain is built from TRBV30 and TRBJ1-1; D uncertain. Germline V gene lookup returns CDR1 GTSNPN and CDR2 SVGIG (reference sequence). V lost 0 bases to trimming and J lost 0 bases, with 8 bases between them. The CDR3 loop spans 14 amino acids. CDR3 region: CAWSVQNLNTEAFF. The CDR3 nucleotides read TGTGCCTGGAGTGTACAGAACCTGAACACTGAAGCTTTCTTT.

About this clone: Other DNA sequences in the sample encode the same CDR3. V and J are TRBV18 and TRBJ2-5; 7 nucleotides line up with TRBD1. The CDR3 extends over 13 amino acids. Looked up from germline, CDR1 is KGHSH and CDR2 is LQKENI. After removal of 1 base from V and 5 bases from J, the junction contained 1 base not matched to a gene. CDR3 sequence reads: CASSPQGAETQYF. The CDR3 DNA is TGTGCCAGCTCACCACAGGGGGCTGAGACCCAGTACTTC.

The chain carries TRBV10-1 and TRBJ1-1; 7 bases line up with TRBD1. The CDR3 is 15 residues long. The V segment lost 4 bases and the J segment 5 bases; nucleotides outside the gene matches: 10. Germline-derived CDR1 and CDR2 are WNHNN and SYGVQD (reference sequence). CDR3 residues: CASSATGVGETEAFF. In DNA form, the CDR3 reads TGCGCCAGCAGTGCCACAGGGGTAGGGGAGACTGAAGCTTTCTTT.

The chain uses TRBV5-1 and TRBJ1-1, with 10 bases identical to TRBD1. V shed 3 bases and J 1 base; nucleotides not matched to a gene: 3. The V gene's germline CDR1 is SGHRS and CDR2 YFSETQ. The CDR3 contains 15 residues. CDR3 in DNA: TGCGCCAGCAGCTACCGACAGGGGGCGAACACTGAAGCTTTCTTT. Encoded protein: CASSYRQGANTEAFF. Using reference TRBV5-1 and TRBJ1-1 for the parts outside the CDR3, the full variable domain is KAGVTQTPRYLIKTRGQQVTLSCSPISGHRSVSWYQQTPGQGLQFLFEYFSETQRNKGNFPGRFSGRQFSNSRSEMNVSTLELGDSALYLCASSYRQGANTEAFFGQGTRLTVV.

The chain joins TRBV18 to TRBJ2-7, with TRBD1 matching over 9 bases. J was trimmed by 2 bases and V by 2 bases; bases with no gene match: 7. Germline-derived CDR1 and CDR2 are KGHSH and LQKENI. The CDR3 has 16 residues. This CDR3 is CASSPSSGQGTYEQYF. CDR3 sequence (DNA): TGTGCCAGCTCACCATCAAGCGGACAGGGGACCTACGAGCAGTACTTC.

The gene calls are TRBV10-3 and TRBJ2-5, with 9 bases matching TRBD2. This CDR3 region has 15 residues. With V trimmed by 5 bases and J by 0 bases, 4 bases remained unmatched. Germline V lookup: CDR1 ENHRY, CDR2 SYGVKD. CDR3 nucleotide sequence: TGTGCCATCAGTTGGAGACTAGCGGACCAAGAGACCCAGTACTTC. Residues: CAISWRLADQETQYF.

The genes are TRBV21-1 and TRBJ2-2; the listed D gene, TRBD2, was not tested against the DNA. TRBV21-1 is a listed pseudogene. The CDR3 contains 19 residues. As DNA, the CDR3 is TGTGCCAGCAGCATAGGCGGCAGCCGAGAGTTGTCCGGCACCGGGGAGCTGTTTTTT. It specifies CASSIGGSRELSGTGELFF.

V gene TRBV7-9 combines with J gene TRBJ2-1; D may be TRBD2 (5 bases). The CDR3 has 16 residues. Germline V gives CDR1 SEHNR, CDR2 FQNEAQ (reference sequence). V was trimmed by 5 bases and J by 4 bases, leaving 18 bases between them. CDR3 amino acids: CASSPRGHMGYNEQFF. CDR3 bases: TGTGCCAGCAGCCCACGAGGGCACATGGGATACAATGAGCAGTTCTTC.

The chain has TRBV13 and TRBJ2-2; TRBD2 agrees at 11 bases. In germline, CDR1 is PRHDT, CDR2 FYEKMQ (reference sequence). The CDR3 has 16 residues. Trimming removed 5 bases from V and 2 bases from J; junction bases left unmatched: 4. In DNA, the CDR3 is TGTGCCAGCAGCCGCCGACTAGCGGGAAACACCGGGGAGCTGTTTTTT. It yields the protein CASSRRLAGNTGELFF.

This clone was observed a few times. The chain employs TRBV11-2 and TRBJ2-1; tentatively, D is TRBD2 (6 bases). This CDR3 comprises 15 residues. Germline assignment: CDR1 SGHAT and CDR2 FQNNGV. Trimming took off 5 bases at V and 8 bases at J, with 19 bases between the two ends. The CDR3 protein is CASSPLGRGVYEQFF. The CDR3 coding sequence is TGTGCCAGCAGCCCGCTGGGGCGGGGAGTCTATGAGCAGTTCTTC. Full variable domain (remainder filled in from reference TRBV11-2 and TRBJ2-1): EAGVAQSPRYKIIEKRQSVAFWCNPISGHATLYWYQQILGQGPKLLIQFQNNGVVDDSQLPKDRFSAERLKGVDSTLKIQPAKLEDSAVYLCASSPLGRGVYEQFFGPGTRLTVL.

This rearrangement joins TRBV27 to TRBJ1-5; weak D call: TRBD1 (5 bases). Germline CDR1 and CDR2: MNHEY and SMNVEV (reference sequence). CDR3 length: 15 amino acids. Deletions cut 6 bases from V and 0 bases from J, with 12 bases between. CDR3 DNA: TGTGCCAGCAGGGAACGACAGAATAGCAATCAGCCCCAGCATTTT. Encoded protein: CASRERQNSNQPQHF.